These 24 T cell receptor beta chains were sequenced from one sample in a study of T cell responses to AZD1222 COVID-19 vaccine. Method: immunoSEQ multiplex PCR; TCRdb's copy keeps in-frame clones and lacks some. Of tens of thousands of clones listed, approximately 92% were seen once; the top ten hold roughly 2.7%. The sample was peripheral blood, taken 28 days after the second AZD1222 dose. The receptors shown here come from an adult who received the AZD1222 COVID-19 vaccine.

This chain uses TRBV6-6 with TRBJ2-3; TRBD2 matches 9 bases. V lost 8 bases, J lost 1 base, and 4 bases stayed unmatched. This CDR3 comprises 14 residues. From germline, CDR1 is MNHNY and CDR2 SVGAGI (reference sequence). The CDR3 region is CASGRTSGTDTQYF. CDR3 bases: TGTGCCAGCGGTAGGACTAGCGGCACAGATACGCAGTATTTT.

CDR3 sequence: CASSRTGGAQETQYF. The CDR3 nucleotides read TGTGCCAGTAGCCGTACGGGCGGAGCCCAAGAGACCCAGTACTTC. The chain is built from TRBV19 and TRBJ2-5; no definite D call. V was trimmed by 6 bases and J by 1 base, leaving 15 bases between them. CDR1 is LNHDA and CDR2 is SQIVND in the germline V gene (reference sequence). The CDR3 runs 15 residues.

The chain joins TRBV4-1 to TRBJ2-1, with D unresolved. The length of the CDR3 is 12 residues. The germline V gene encodes CDR1 MGHRA and CDR2 YSYEKL. V was shortened by 4 bases and J by 8 bases, with 9 bases between the two germline ends. This CDR3 is CASSRTGYEQFF. The CDR3 DNA is TGCGCCAGCAGCCGGACGGGCTATGAGCAGTTCTTC.

This chain connects TRBV6-6 to TRBJ2-3; the match to TRBD2 covers 9 bases. The germline V gene encodes CDR1 MNHNY and CDR2 SVGAGI (reference sequence). This CDR3 is built from 16 residues. The ends lost 5 bases at V and 4 bases at J; junction bases unmatched: 10. CDR3 sequence: CASSARRVAGADTQYF. Here the CDR3 DNA reads TGTGCCAGCAGTGCCCGGCGGGTAGCGGGAGCAGATACGCAGTATTTT.

The V and J genes are TRBV7-2 and TRBJ1-3, with D hard to call. CDR1 and CDR2 from the germline V gene are SGHTA and FQGNSA. V was shortened by 5 bases and J by 3 bases, with 17 bases between the two germline ends. This CDR3 has 16 amino acids. For the CDR3, the DNA is TGTGCCAGCAGCGCGGTTAGGACTTTTTTTGGAAACACCATATATTTT. Translated: CASSAVRTFFGNTIYF.

V is TRBV2 and J is TRBJ2-3; no clear D. Deletions cut 4 bases from V and 2 bases from J, with 1 base between. This CDR3 comprises 11 residues. Looked up from germline, CDR1 is SNHLY and CDR2 is FYNNEI. CDR3 protein: CASSVTDTQYF. The CDR3 DNA is TGTGCCAGCAGTGTCACAGATACGCAGTATTTT.

The V gene is TRBV19, the J gene TRBJ1-4; D unclear. CDR1 is LNHDA and CDR2 is SQIVND in the germline V gene (reference sequence). The germline V and J ends were trimmed by 1 base and 0 bases, with 9 bases remaining between them. This CDR3 spans 16 amino acids. CDR3 loop: CASSIAPTPTNEKLFF. In nucleotides, the CDR3 is TGTGCCAGTAGTATAGCACCAACACCAACTAATGAAAAACTGTTTTTT.

The chain carries TRBV5-1 and TRBJ1-2, with D maybe TRBD1 (6 bases). The CDR3 is made up of 14 amino acids. CDR1 SGHRS and CDR2 YFSETQ come from the germline V gene. The V end lost 0 bases, the J end lost 7 bases, and 13 bases lay between the germline ends. Here the CDR3 reads CASSLDSGGLGYTF. Written as DNA, the CDR3 is TGCGCCAGCAGCTTGGATTCGGGGGGCCTTGGCTACACCTTC.

The V call is TRBV3-1 (or the pseudogene TRBV3-2), the J call TRBJ2-1; 11 bases map to TRBD2. The CDR3 contains 20 residues. Germline V gene data show CDR1 as LGHDT and CDR2 as YNNKEL (reference sequence). V lost 1 base and J lost 5; bases outside the gene matches: 16. This CDR3 is CASSQAGRLGLAGGHNEQFF. CDR3 coding DNA: TGTGCCAGCAGCCAAGCCGGACGACTAGGCCTAGCGGGAGGCCACAATGAGCAGTTCTTC.

The chain is built from TRBV5-1 and TRBJ1-1; TRBD1 might be the D (5 bases). From germline, CDR1 is SGHRS and CDR2 YFSETQ. This CDR3 contains 14 residues. Trimming took off 2 bases at V and 1 base at J, with 9 bases between the two ends. CDR3 bases: TGCGCCAGCAGCTTAGAGACAGCGAACACTGAAGCTTTCTTT. This gives the protein CASSLETANTEAFF.

The chain couples TRBV6-4 to TRBJ1-1, with a tentative D call TRBD1 (5 bases). Germline CDR1 MRHNA, CDR2 SNTAGT. V lost 2 bases, J lost 2 bases, and 6 bases lay in between. This CDR3 is built from 13 residues. The CDR3 DNA sequence: TGTGCCAGCAGTGACCGGGACAACACTGAAGCTTTCTTT. Translated, it gives CASSDRDNTEAFF.

This chain connects TRBV3-1 (or the pseudogene TRBV3-2) to TRBJ2-2, with D perhaps assigned TRBD1 or TRBD2 (7 bases each). V was shortened by 7 bases and J by 5 bases, with 14 bases between the two germline ends. Germline CDR1 reads LGHDT; CDR2 reads YNNKEL (reference sequence). There are 14 residues in the CDR3. CDR3 residues: CASTRQGGTGELFF. The CDR3, as DNA: TGTGCCAGCACGCGTCAGGGGGGGACCGGGGAGCTGTTTTTT.

V and J are TRBV18 and TRBJ1-2; D remains ambiguous. This CDR3 has 17 amino acids. Germline CDR1 reads KGHSH; CDR2 reads LQKENI. V lost 3 bases and J lost 1, with 18 bases in between. CDR3 loop: CASSPVGIHQLNYGYTF. The CDR3 nucleotides read TGTGCCAGCTCACCTGTGGGAATCCATCAGCTTAACTATGGCTACACCTTC.

The gene calls are TRBV4-2 and TRBJ2-5; 8 bases align to TRBD2. V gave up 1 base and J gave up 4 bases; unmatched junction bases: 20. This CDR3 has 20 residues. Germline CDR1 and CDR2: LGHNA and YNFKEQ. CDR3 sequence: CASSQVLVGAGGAMRETQYF. The CDR3 DNA reads as TGTGCCAGCAGCCAAGTGTTAGTCGGTGCCGGGGGGGCCATGAGAGAGACCCAGTACTTC.

The rearrangement joins TRBV6-5 to TRBJ1-2, with D maybe TRBD1 (6 bases). Germline values: CDR1 MNHEY, CDR2 SVGAGI. Trimming cost V 2 bases and J 4 bases, with 14 bases left between them. This CDR3 has 15 residues. CDR3 residues: CASSYRSTGIYGYTF. CDR3 in DNA: TGTGCCAGCAGTTACCGGAGTACAGGGATCTATGGCTACACCTTC.

This sequence joins TRBV19 and TRBJ1-5; D ambiguous. Trimming left V 6 bases short and J 0 bases short, with 12 bases between. CDR3 length: 15 residues. Germline CDR1 reads LNHDA; CDR2 reads SQIVND (reference sequence). The CDR3 loop reads CASSSGAPSNQPQHF. The DNA for the CDR3 is TGTGCCAGTAGCTCTGGCGCCCCTAGCAATCAGCCCCAGCATTTT.

V and J are TRBV2 and TRBJ1-1, with D possibly matching TRBD1 (5 bases). The V and J ends lost 6 bases and 7 bases respectively, with 15 bases between them. Germline V gives CDR1 SNHLY, CDR2 FYNNEI. The CDR3 runs to 13 residues. The CDR3 nucleotides are TGTGCCAGCAGCGGGACGGAGCGATTTGAAGCTTTCTTT. This sequence encodes CASSGTERFEAFF.

This clone was seen once. The chain combines TRBV19 with TRBJ1-2; 8 positions agree with TRBD1. The CDR3 spans 14 residues. Per germline, CDR1 LNHDA and CDR2 SQIVND (reference sequence). Trimming removed 6 bases from V and 4 bases from J; junction bases left unmatched: 7. CDR3 sequence: CASSPDRAGYGYTF. In nucleotides, the CDR3 is TGTGCCAGTAGCCCGGACAGGGCTGGCTATGGCTACACCTTC.

The V and J genes are TRBV15 and TRBJ1-1; perhaps TRBD1 as D (5 bases). Germline loops: CDR1 LNHNV, CDR2 YYDKDF (reference sequence). The CDR3 spans 15 residues. Trimming removed 0 bases from V and 3 bases from J, with 11 bases in between. The CDR3 coding sequence is TGTGCCACCAGCAGAGATTCGGGGCAGGACACTGAAGCTTTCTTT. This translates into CATSRDSGQDTEAFF.

This chain connects TRBV28 to TRBJ2-7; a possible D gene is TRBD2 (5 bases). V lost 3 bases and J 5 bases, leaving 11 bases between the germline ends. From germline, CDR1 is MDHEN and CDR2 SYDVKM. The CDR3 totals 13 residues. CDR3 residues: CASSFPRVDEQYF. The CDR3 nucleotides read TGTGCCAGCAGTTTCCCGCGGGTTGACGAGCAGTACTTC.

The chain carries TRBV6-5 and TRBJ2-1, with TRBD2 matching over 8 bases. The CDR3 extends over 15 amino acids. V shed 6 bases, J shed 4 bases, and the junction held 8 bases outside the gene matches. Germline-derived CDR1 and CDR2 are MNHEY and SVGAGI. The CDR3 DNA sequence: TGTGCCAGCAGCACTCTAGCGGGTCAGTACAATGAGCAGTTCTTC. Its protein is CASSTLAGQYNEQFF.

The V gene is TRBV6-2 or TRBV6-3, the J gene TRBJ2-7; D is unresolved. The CDR3 length is 17 residues. The germline V gene has CDR1 MNHEY and CDR2 SVGEGT. The germline V and J ends were trimmed by 4 bases and 9 bases, with 28 bases remaining between them. CDR3: CASSFPRSSYVFPGQYF. CDR3 DNA: TGTGCCAGCAGTTTCCCCCGGAGCTCCTACGTCTTTCCGGGGCAGTACTTC.

In its sample, this clone was seen once. The chain combines TRBV28 with TRBJ1-5; tentative D call: TRBD1 (6 bases). Germline loops: CDR1 MDHEN, CDR2 SYDVKM. The CDR3 is 18 residues long. Trimming stripped 5 bases from V and 0 bases from J, with 20 bases between. CDR3 sequence (DNA): TGTGCCAGCAGTCCCGTGAGGGGGGCCTCGTATAGCAATCAGCCCCAGCATTTT. It translates to CASSPVRGASYSNQPQHF.

This chain connects TRBV2 to TRBJ2-2; no definite D call. V was clipped by 7 bases and J by 0 bases, with 12 bases between them. CDR1 is SNHLY, CDR2 FYNNEI, per germline. There are 15 residues in the CDR3. CDR3 nucleotide sequence: TGTGCCAGCACCCAAGGCAGGCCGAACACCGGGGAGCTGTTTTTT. Translated: CASTQGRPNTGELFF.